Listed here is a single TCR beta chain. Germline CDR1 SQVTM, CDR2 ANQGSEA. There are 15 residues in the CDR3. The V gene end was trimmed by 5 bases and the J gene end by 3 bases; junction bases not matched to a gene: 9. The data are from a study of cytomegalovirus exposure and HLA in healthy donors. In the PCR, 60 Vbeta and 13 Jbeta primers were used. Assay used: immunoSEQ multiplex PCR; TCRdb lists only in-frame clones, some missing. The sample consists of around 97,000 clones, 75% to 85% of them appearing once. Sequenced input: PBMCs. The receptor was derived from a woman aged 18-29 years in good health and CMV-seropositive. V gene TRBV29-1 combines with J gene TRBJ2-1; 8 bases map to TRBD1. The CDR3 sequence: CSVTDQGANYNEQFF. CDR3 DNA sequence: TGCAGCGTTACCGATCAGGGGGCGAACTACAATGAGCAGTTCTTC.